Below, one T cell receptor (beta chain) is given with its context. Patients from Seattle were sampled longitudinally, starting during active infection. The data were obtained in a study of blood T cell repertoires in COVID-19. Study background: Donors in the United States, Italy and Spain gave samples during acute or convalescent COVID-19. Nucleic acid was either cDNA or gDNA, and it came from T cells, B-cell-depleted T cells, or PBMCs.

As handled by the study authors: Amplification of reference gene primers was used by the study to estimate nucleated cell counts. Sequencing was performed with immunoSEQ multiplex PCR; in TCRdb, only in-frame clones are kept and a portion is missing. V and J calls plus clone size are reproduced from that table; the DNA served to infer D and trimming. This table has 200,000 to 250,000 clones, 85% to 95% appearing once. Sequenced sample: peripheral blood. This receptor was taken from a young man with COVID-19, enrolled during active disease.

The CDR3 spells CASRNNGGADGNIQYF. DNA for the CDR3: TGCGCCAGCAGAAACAACGGGGGGGCCGATGGAAACATTCAGTACTTC. The J gene is TRBJ2-4, the V gene TRBV5-1; 8 positions agree with TRBD2. The CDR3 spans 16 residues. Germline CDR1 is SGHRS and CDR2 is YFSETQ. The V gene end was trimmed by 5 bases and the J gene end by 6 bases; junction bases not matched to a gene: 13.